Presented here are 28 T cell receptor beta chains from one specimen sequenced in a study of blood T cell repertoires in COVID-19 (dated by TCRdb to the early 2020s). The library was produced with the immunoSEQ multiplex PCR assay. TCRdb retrieved this table from immuneACCESS and kept in-frame rearrangements only. Not all clones are present; in checked studies, unresolved V genes account for under half, and no reason is known for the remainder. The sample table contains hundreds of thousands of clones; only one count was recorded for more than 70% of them. 2% of the sample is in the top ten clones. The sequenced sample consisted of PBMCs or T cells enriched from blood (not recorded which). The receptors come from a woman aged 60-75 years in a cohort exposed to, infected with or recovered from COVID-19 (not recorded which).

The rearrangement joins TRBV2 to TRBJ2-3, with D tentatively TRBD2 (6 bases). The CDR3 runs 19 residues. Trimming took 5 bases from V and 0 from J, leaving 24 bases between them. Germline V CDR1 and CDR2: SNHLY, FYNNEI. The CDR3 is CASSTIDTPSASSTDTQYF. CDR3 in DNA: TGTGCCAGCAGTACCATAGACACGCCTAGCGCCTCTAGCACAGATACGCAGTATTTT.

V is TRBV30 and J is TRBJ2-1; D is unclear. Trimming pared 4 bases from V and 4 bases from J, leaving 5 bases between. Per the germline V gene, CDR1 is GTSNPN and CDR2 is SVGIG (reference sequence). The CDR3 runs to 11 residues. CDR3 loop: CAWKAYNEQFF. The CDR3 DNA reads as TGTGCCTGGAAAGCTTACAATGAGCAGTTCTTC.

J is TRBJ1-2 and V is TRBV7-8; 7 positions agree with TRBD1. The CDR3 is made up of 19 amino acids. V lost 5 bases and J lost 4; bases outside the gene matches: 22. Germline V lookup: CDR1 SGHVS, CDR2 FQNEAQ. The CDR3, as DNA: TGTGCCAGCAGCCCGAGACCTAGAGGGGGACAGCAATTGGCCTATGGCTACACCTTC. Amino acids: CASSPRPRGGQQLAYGYTF. Together with reference TRBV7-8 and TRBJ1-2, the CDR3 gives the full variable domain: GAGVSQSPRYKVAKRGQDVALRCDPISGHVSLFWYQQALGQGPEFLTYFQNEAQLDKSGLPSDRFFAERPEGSVSTLKIQRTQQEDSAVYLCASSPRPRGGQQLAYGYTFGSGTRLTVV.

This clone was picked up a small number of times. The chain joins TRBV20-1 to TRBJ2-3; weak D call: TRBD1 (5 bases). CDR1 is DFQATT, CDR2 SNEGSKA, per germline (reference sequence). The V end lost 3 bases, the J end lost 5 bases, and 15 bases lay between the germline ends. The CDR3 loop spans 14 amino acids. The CDR3 loop is CSASKGLRVDTQYF. In nucleotides, the CDR3 is TGCAGTGCTAGTAAAGGGCTCAGGGTAGATACGCAGTATTTT.

The CDR3 sequence is CASSINAGLRAFAYGYTF. CDR3 DNA: TGTGCCAGTAGTATAAATGCAGGGCTGAGAGCGTTTGCCTATGGCTACACCTTC. The V gene is TRBV19, the J gene TRBJ1-2; possibly TRBD1 for D (5 bases). Germline CDR1 and CDR2: LNHDA and SQIVND (reference sequence). CDR3 size: 18 residues. The V end was cut by 2 bases, the J end by 4 bases, with 23 bases between.

The chain uses TRBV28 and TRBJ1-6, with 11 positions matching TRBD1. The CDR3 consists of 13 residues. The germline V gene encodes CDR1 MDHEN and CDR2 SYDVKM. V lost 8 bases, J lost 10 bases, and 4 bases stayed unmatched. CDR3 residues: CASWGTGGSPLHF. The CDR3 nucleotides read TGTGCCAGCTGGGGGACAGGGGGATCACCCCTCCACTTT. Variable domain in full (rest from reference TRBV28 and TRBJ1-6): DVKVTQSSRYLVKRTGEKVFLECVQDMDHENMFWYRQDPGLGLRLIYFSYDVKMKEKGDIPEGYSVSREKKERFSLILESASTNQTSMYLCASWGTGGSPLHFGNGTRLTVT.

The chain has TRBV25-1 and TRBJ2-2; TRBD1 matches at 7 bases. CDR1 is MGHDK, CDR2 SYGVNS, per germline. Trimming took 6 bases from V and 2 from J; bases not matched to a gene: 3. The CDR3 totals 14 residues. Here the CDR3 reads CASRDRANTGELFF. Written as DNA, the CDR3 is TGTGCCAGCAGAGACAGGGCTAACACCGGGGAGCTGTTTTTT.

The chain recombines TRBV4-1 with TRBJ2-7, with 12 bases fitting TRBD2. V lost 0 bases, J lost 7 bases, and 7 bases stayed unmatched. This CDR3 comprises 16 residues. CDR1 MGHRA and CDR2 YSYEKL come from the germline V gene. The CDR3 coding sequence is TGCGCCAGCAGCCAAGATCGGACTAGCGGGGTTCTGGAGCAGTACTTC. Translated, it gives CASSQDRTSGVLEQYF.

V gene TRBV5-1 combines with J gene TRBJ2-6; TRBD1 is a possible D gene (5 bases). V was shortened by 5 bases and J by 0 bases, with 9 bases between the two germline ends. The CDR3 runs to 15 residues. Germline V gives CDR1 SGHRS, CDR2 YFSETQ. CDR3 DNA sequence: TGCGCCAGCAGGACAGTCTCCTCTGGGGCCAACGTCCTGACTTTC. This encodes CASRTVSSGANVLTF.

V usage is TRBV29-1 and J usage is TRBJ2-2; 9 bases are a match to TRBD1. Trimming at V came to 7 bases and at J to 5 bases, leaving 11 bases not matched to a gene. The germline CDR1 and CDR2 sequences are SQVTM and ANQGSEA. This CDR3 has 15 amino acids. In nucleotides, the CDR3 is TGCAGCGGCAGCCCGACAGGGGGAGGGACCGGGGAGCTGTTTTTT. It yields the protein CSGSPTGGGTGELFF.

CDR3 in DNA: TGTGCCAGCAGTTACTCCTCAGGGGAAAATGAAGCTTTCTTT. Translation gives CASSYSSGENEAFF. The chain uses TRBV6-6 and TRBJ1-1, with D possibly being TRBD1 (6 bases). CDR1 and CDR2 (germline): MNHNY, SVGAGI (reference sequence). This CDR3 region has 14 residues. V shed 0 bases and J shed 7 bases, with 12 bases lying between them.

In DNA form, the CDR3 reads TGTGCCATCAGACACCCCGGGGTAGCGGGAGACAATGAGCAGTTCTTC. It specifies CAIRHPGVAGDNEQFF. The chain carries TRBV10-3 and TRBJ2-1; 9 positions agree with TRBD2. Germline V CDR1 and CDR2: ENHRY, SYGVKD. The CDR3 is 16 amino acids. V was pared by 6 bases and J by 5 bases, with 11 bases of the junction left unmatched.

The chain recombines TRBV1 with TRBJ2-3; the tabulated D call, TRBD2, remains unverified against the DNA. TRBV1 is a documented pseudogene. This CDR3 is built from 16 residues. CDR3 residues: CTSSQRETRATDTQYF. As DNA, the CDR3 is TGCACCAGCAGCCAAAGGGAGACTAGAGCCACAGATACGCAGTATTTT.

The V and J genes are TRBV6-5 and TRBJ2-6; possibly TRBD2 for D (6 bases). CDR3 length: 14 residues. From germline, CDR1 is MNHEY and CDR2 SVGAGI. With 7 bases removed from V and 3 bases from J, the gap between germline ends came to 10 bases. The CDR3 bases are TGTGCCAGCACTAGGGGAGGTGGGGCCAACGTCCTGACTTTC. Amino acids: CASTRGGGANVLTF.

The chain recombines TRBV5-6 with TRBJ2-5, with 11 bases that match TRBD1. The CDR3 consists of 15 residues. V lost 6 bases, J lost 4 bases, and 8 bases stayed unmatched. The germline gives CDR1 SGHDT, CDR2 YYEEEE. The CDR3, as DNA: TGTGCCAGCACCCCCGGGACAGGGGGTAGAGAGACCCAGTACTTC. Protein product: CASTPGTGGRETQYF.

The rearrangement joins TRBV6-5 to TRBJ2-1; a possible D gene is TRBD1 (5 bases). Per the germline V gene, CDR1 is MNHEY and CDR2 is SVGAGI. V gave up 6 bases and J gave up 3 bases, with 15 bases separating them. The CDR3 loop spans 15 amino acids. The CDR3 loop reads CASRKGLENYNEQFF. CDR3 nucleotides: TGTGCCAGCAGAAAGGGGCTAGAAAACTACAATGAGCAGTTCTTC.

V and J are TRBV3-1 (or the pseudogene TRBV3-2) and TRBJ1-2; TRBD1 is a possible D gene (5 bases). Trimming took 1 base from V and 4 from J, leaving 13 bases between them. Germline V gene data show CDR1 as LGHDT and CDR2 as YNNKEL (reference sequence). CDR3 length: 15 residues. CDR3: CASSQAKGIPYGYTF. DNA for the CDR3: TGTGCCAGCAGCCAAGCCAAGGGGATCCCCTATGGCTACACCTTC.

This chain uses TRBV5-4 with TRBJ1-4, with 7 bases that match TRBD1. With V trimmed by 2 bases and J by 7 bases, 8 bases remained unmatched. The germline V gene has CDR1 SGHNT and CDR2 YYREEE (reference sequence). This CDR3 is 15 amino acids long. CDR3 coding DNA: TGTGCCAGCAGCTTTGGGCGACAGGGAGGTGAAAAACTGTTTTTT. Residues: CASSFGRQGGEKLFF.

V is TRBV7-9 and J is TRBJ2-7; 10 nucleotides line up with TRBD2. CDR1 is SEHNR and CDR2 is FQNEAQ in the germline V gene (reference sequence). This CDR3 contains 14 residues. With 10 bases clipped from V and 5 bases from J, the junction kept 11 bases outside the gene matches. The DNA of the CDR3 is TGTGCCATCGAAACTAGCGGGAATGTCAACGAGCAGTACTTC. Translated: CAIETSGNVNEQYF.

The chain couples TRBV13 to TRBJ2-5; 12 bases are a match to TRBD2. CDR3 length equals 16 residues. CDR1 is PRHDT and CDR2 is FYEKMQ in the germline V gene (reference sequence). With V trimmed by 0 bases and J by 5 bases, 4 bases remained unmatched. CDR3 nucleotides: TGTGCCAGCAGCTTAGGGGGACTAGCGGGTGAGGAGACCCAGTACTTC. It yields the protein CASSLGGLAGEETQYF.

The rearrangement links TRBV7-9 to TRBJ2-1, with 16 bases that match TRBD2. This CDR3 spans 16 amino acids. The germline V gene encodes CDR1 SEHNR and CDR2 FQNEAQ (reference sequence). V dropped 4 bases and J dropped 7; count of bases not matched to a gene: 4. CDR3 loop: CASSYPGLAGGNEQFF. The CDR3 nucleotides read TGTGCCAGCAGCTACCCGGGACTAGCGGGAGGGAATGAGCAGTTCTTC.

V is TRBV18 and J is TRBJ2-5, with 7 bases fitting TRBD1. CDR1 is KGHSH and CDR2 is LQKENI in the germline V gene. The J segment lost 5 bases and the V segment lost 3 bases, leaving 9 bases of the junction unmatched. The CDR3 extends over 15 amino acids. In nucleotides, the CDR3 is TGTGCCAGCTCACCGGGACAGACCTCCACGGAGACCCAGTACTTC. Protein product: CASSPGQTSTETQYF.

V is TRBV5-6 and J is TRBJ1-2; 9 nucleotides align to TRBD1. CDR3 size: 14 residues. V was pared by 1 base and J by 7 bases, with 5 bases of the junction left unmatched. CDR1 SGHDT and CDR2 YYEEEE come from the germline V gene. CDR3 coding DNA: TGTGCCAGCAGCTTGACAGGGGGCGTAACTGGCTACACCTTC. Protein sequence: CASSLTGGVTGYTF.

The genes are TRBV5-1 and TRBJ2-3; possibly TRBD1 for D (5 bases). Deletions cut 1 base from V and 3 bases from J, with 9 bases between. The CDR3 totals 14 residues. In germline, CDR1 is SGHRS, CDR2 YFSETQ. The CDR3 sequence is CASSLQGGTDTQYF. In nucleotides, the CDR3 is TGCGCCAGCAGCTTGCAGGGTGGGACAGATACGCAGTATTTT.

The gene calls are TRBV7-3 and TRBJ2-1; D remains ambiguous. CDR3 length: 15 amino acids. The V end was cut by 4 bases, the J end by 0 bases, with 10 bases between. Germline loops: CDR1 SGHTA, CDR2 FQGTGA. The CDR3 here is CASSSSYSSYNEQFF. CDR3 coding DNA: TGTGCCAGCAGCTCCTCCTACAGCTCCTACAATGAGCAGTTCTTC.

The genes are TRBV19 and TRBJ1-2; D is unresolved. Trimming pared 3 bases from V and 0 bases from J, leaving 5 bases between. The V gene's germline CDR1 is LNHDA and CDR2 SQIVND (reference sequence). The CDR3 spans 13 residues. CDR3 DNA sequence: TGTGCCAGTAGTATCCTCGCTAACTATGGCTACACCTTC. Protein product: CASSILANYGYTF.

In this sample, this clone turned up once. Other DNA sequences within the sample encode an identical CDR3. The chain has TRBV12-3 or TRBV12-4 and TRBJ2-5; TRBD1 might be the D (5 bases). This CDR3 is built from 13 residues. V lost 5 bases and J 7 bases, leaving 14 bases between the germline ends. The CDR3 region has the DNA TGTGCCAGCAGTCGAAGGGGCGAAGTGACCCAGTACTTC. Translating it yields CASSRRGEVTQYF.

CDR3 DNA: TGTGCCAGCAGCAGCCCTCGGGACAGGGGGCATGGCTACACCTTC. This sequence encodes CASSSPRDRGHGYTF. This rearrangement joins TRBV21-1 to TRBJ1-2; TRBD1 was called by the table and not checked on the DNA. TRBV21-1 is reported as a pseudogene. The CDR3 contains 15 residues.